These T cell receptor beta chains were read from a single sample in a study of cytomegalovirus exposure and HLA in healthy donors. Assay used: immunoSEQ multiplex PCR; TCRdb lists only in-frame clones, some missing. Here the sample spans 150,000 to 200,000 clones, roughly four fifths being singletons. Sequenced material: PBMCs. Every receptor here comes from a woman aged 40 to 55 in good health and CMV-seronegative. CDR3s include the opening cysteine and the closing phenylalanine or tryptophan. D genes are given only for firm matches. Some rows have no size entry. The others give once, few or many, or a class for an expanded clone.

J gene	V gene	D gene	clone size	CDR3 DNA	CDR3 protein
TRBJ2-1	TRBV30	TRBD2	NA	TGTGCCTGGAGTCGGGGAAGCGGGATGGGTGAGCAGTTCTTC	CAWSRGSGMGEQFF
TRBJ2-2	TRBV10-3	TRBD2	NA	TGTGCCATCAGTCCTAGCGGGAGGGTGAACACCGGGGAGCTGTTTTTT	CAISPSGRVNTGELFF
TRBJ1-2	TRBV25-1	NA	NA	TGTGCCAGCAGACAGGGCGCAAAGGATGGCTACACCTTC	CASRQGAKDGYTF
TRBJ2-5	TRBV19	NA	NA	TGTGCCAGTAGTATGGGTCGGGGGAGAGTCGAGACCCAGTACTTC	CASSMGRGRVETQYF
TRBJ2-5	TRBV5-6	NA	NA	TGTGCCAGCAGCCGTTCTAAAGAGACCCAGTACTTC	CASSRSKETQYF
TRBJ1-1	TRBV7-2	NA	NA	TGTGCCAGCAGCTTAGAGCCCAGGGACACTGAAGCTTTCTTT	CASSLEPRDTEAFF
TRBJ2-7	TRBV5-1	TRBD1	NA	TGCGCCAGCAGCCCTGACAGGGTCTCCTACGAGCAGTACTTC	CASSPDRVSYEQYF
TRBJ1-1	TRBV5-1	NA	NA	TGCGCCAGCAGCTTCCAGGATGGGAACACTGAAGCTTTCTTT	CASSFQDGNTEAFF
TRBJ1-1	TRBV25-1	NA	NA	TGTGCCAGCAGTCCCAGCGACCCTTTGAACACTGAAGCTTTCTTT	CASSPSDPLNTEAFF
TRBJ2-6	TRBV5-1	TRBD1	few	TGCGCCAGCAGCGAGGGGGCGGTAGGGGCCAACGTCCTGACTTTC	CASSEGAVGANVLTF
TRBJ1-2	TRBV11-2	NA	NA	TGTGCCAGCAGCTTAGATCCAGGGTCGGATGGCTACACCTTC	CASSLDPGSDGYTF
TRBJ2-1	TRBV5-4	NA	NA	TGTGCCAGCAGCTTGGGGTCGACTTTGAGCTCCTACAATGAGCAGTTCTTC	CASSLGSTLSSYNEQFF
TRBJ1-1	TRBV30	NA	NA	TGTGCCGGCTGGGGCGGGGCAGGAGCTTTCTTT	CAGWGGAGAFF
TRBJ2-1	TRBV7-6	TRBD2	NA	TGTGCCAGCAGCTTAGCTAGGGAGGGTGAGCAGTTCTTC	CASSLAREGEQFF
TRBJ1-4	TRBV18	TRBD1	NA	TGTGCCAGCCAGGGACAGGTTACCGGTAATGAAAAACTGTTTTTT	CASQGQVTGNEKLFF
TRBJ2-7	TRBV4-2	NA	few	TGTGCCAGCAGCCAAGTGACTAACAACTACGAGCAGTACTTC	CASSQVTNNYEQYF
TRBJ2-2	TRBV2	TRBD2	once	TGTGCCAGCAGACCCCGTAGCGGGAGTGGCACCGGGGAGCTGTTTTTT	CASRPRSGSGTGELFF
TRBJ2-5	TRBV29-1	NA	NA	TGCAGCGTTGTAGCGGAACTCCAAGAGACCCAGTACTTC	CSVVAELQETQYF
TRBJ2-2	TRBV11-3	NA	NA	TGTGCCAGCAGCTCTTCCAGGGGGGTGGACGGGGAGCTGTTTTTT	CASSSSRGVDGELFF
TRBJ1-4	TRBV12-5	NA	NA	TGTGCTACTAGTGCAACTAATGAAAAACTGTTTTTT	CATSATNEKLFF
TRBJ2-1	TRBV5-1	NA	NA	TGCGCCAGCAGCTCGACTACCTACAATGAGCAGTTCTTC	CASSSTTYNEQFF
TRBJ1-2	TRBV19	NA	once	TGTGCCAGTAGTATTCAGGGAATAGAGAATGGCTACACCTTC	CASSIQGIENGYTF
TRBJ2-1	TRBV6-1	NA	once	TGTGCCAGCGGCCGGGAGTATAGCTACAATGAGCAGTTCTTC	CASGREYSYNEQFF
TRBJ1-1	TRBV6-1	NA	NA	TGTGCCAGCAGATCGTACAGCATCAACACTGAAGCTTTCTTT	CASRSYSINTEAFF
TRBJ1-4	TRBV19	NA	NA	TGTGCCAGTAGTATCGATACAAAAAAACTGTTTTTT	CASSIDTKKLFF